The sequence of this T cell receptor (beta chain) was determined in a study of T-cell memory formation after mild COVID-19. Turning to the study itself: In these data, TCR clusters were largely donor specific. Notes on the study in general: Prior to infection, memory already included some responding clones, suggesting cross-reactive memory joined.

TCRdb redid the calling of the 5' RACE reads with MiXCR, one entry per CDR3 protein. The sample has a few hundred thousand distinct CDR3 sequences, 8% to 9.5% seen once. Regarding this clonotype: The antigen remains undetermined.

V lost 6 bases and J lost 7, with 18 bases in between. CDR1 and CDR2 (germline): MNHEY, SVGAGI. The CDR3 sequence is 15 residues long. Sequenced material: PBMCs or a T cell subset sorted from them (not recorded which). This TCR derives from a man between 18 and 29 years old who had mild COVID-19 (a few samples of this study predate the infection). Cell type and time point are not known. The chain carries TRBV6-5 and TRBJ1-4; tentatively, D is TRBD1 (6 bases). CDR3 nucleotides: TGTGCCAGCAGAGCCCTCGGGGGCTGGAGTGAAAAACTGTTTTTT. It is translated as CASRALGGWSEKLFF.